These 22 T cell receptor beta chains originate from one sample sequenced in a study of CD8 T cells in cerebrospinal fluid in Alzheimer's disease. TCRdb reprocessed the 10x single-cell sequencing reads and reports one entry per CDR3 protein, with no DNA. The table lists 950 to 1,500 distinct CDR3 sequences. The specimen was cerebrospinal fluid. The receptors come from a human donor in good health.

Judged by frequency, this clonotype is large. The V gene is TRBV20-1, the J gene TRBJ2-5; as DNA is missing, the TRBD1 call by TCRdb cannot be tested. Germline CDR1 and CDR2: DFQATT and SNEGSKA (reference sequence). The CDR3 runs to 14 residues. The chain's CDR3 is CSAETGGVGETQYF.

This clonotype is labeled medium-sized (0.01 to 0.1%) based on frequency. The genes are TRBV28 and TRBJ2-7; TCRdb designates TRBD1, a call that cannot be tested without DNA. The V gene's germline CDR1 is MDHEN and CDR2 SYDVKM. This CDR3 comprises 14 residues. CDR3 sequence: CASSSLDRAGEQYF. The whole variable domain, filled in from reference TRBV28 and TRBJ2-7, reads DVKVTQSSRYLVKRTGEKVFLECVQDMDHENMFWYRQDPGLGLRLIYFSYDVKMKEKGDIPEGYSVSREKKERFSLILESASTNQTSMYLCASSSLDRAGEQYFGPGTRLTVT.

This clonotype is called medium-sized (0.01 to 0.1%) based on its frequency. The gene calls are TRBV14 and TRBJ2-7; TCRdb's assignment of TRBD1 cannot be checked, as there is no DNA. Germline CDR1 SGHDN, CDR2 FVKESK. There are 13 residues in the CDR3. The CDR3 here is CASSQSPGGLQYF. Full variable domain (remainder filled in from reference TRBV14 and TRBJ2-7): EAGVTQFPSHSVIEKGQTVTLRCDPISGHDNLYWYRRVMGKEIKFLLHFVKESKQDESGMPNNRFLAERTGGTYSTLKVQPAELEDSGVYFCASSQSPGGLQYFGPGTRLTVT.

Considering frequency, this clonotype is medium-sized. CDR3 sequence reads: CATSEEGQGVIDTQYF. V is TRBV24-1 and J is TRBJ2-3; absent DNA, TCRdb's TRBD1 call cannot be checked. The CDR3 has 16 residues. Germline CDR1 and CDR2: KGHDR and SFDVKD.

This clonotype is deemed large by its frequency. The chain carries TRBV15 and TRBJ1-1. Germline CDR1 LNHNV, CDR2 YYDKDF (reference sequence). This CDR3 contains 14 residues. The CDR3: CATSRGSVNTEAFF.

According to its frequency, this clonotype is medium-sized. CDR3 sequence: CASSLYGGSNEQYF. The chain has TRBV5-6 and TRBJ2-7; TCRdb proposes TRBD2, but this gene call is untestable without DNA. Germline loops: CDR1 SGHDT, CDR2 YYEEEE. This CDR3 spans 14 amino acids.

This clonotype is identified as medium-sized from frequency. The chain joins TRBV5-4 to TRBJ2-3; TCRdb's D call, TRBD2, is unchecked because there is no DNA. CDR1 is SGHNT and CDR2 is YYREEE in the germline V gene (reference sequence). The CDR3 extends over 15 amino acids. The CDR3 loop reads CASSRDSFSGDTQYF.

This clonotype is identified as medium-sized from frequency. V gene TRBV12-3 or TRBV12-4 combines with J gene TRBJ2-7; TCRdb picks TRBD1, but there is no DNA to check that call. The CDR3 consists of 13 residues. The CDR3 spells CASRTGGTYEQYF.

Considering frequency, this clonotype is medium-sized. The rearrangement uses TRBV20-1 and TRBJ2-1; TCRdb's D call of TRBD1 is untestable without DNA. CDR1 is DFQATT and CDR2 is SNEGSKA in the germline V gene (reference sequence). The CDR3 length is 14 residues. The CDR3 reads CSAPGPIGRNEQFF.

Considering frequency, this clonotype is medium-sized (0.01 to 0.1%). The chain links TRBV20-1 to TRBJ2-7; TCRdb names TRBD1, which stays unverified in the absence of DNA. Per germline, CDR1 DFQATT and CDR2 SNEGSKA (reference sequence). CDR3 length equals 14 residues. The CDR3 here is CSATGQGGTYEQYF.

This clonotype registers large by frequency. The chain carries TRBV2 and TRBJ2-1. The germline V gene has CDR1 SNHLY and CDR2 FYNNEI. This CDR3 comprises 14 residues. CDR3 protein: CASSARGSYNEQFF.

This clonotype is deemed medium-sized by its frequency. The chain recombines TRBV12-3 or TRBV12-4 with TRBJ2-1; TCRdb's D gene call, TRBD2, goes unchecked for lack of DNA. The CDR3 is 16 amino acids. The CDR3: CASSLGGLAGRGEQFF.

By frequency, this clonotype registers medium-sized. The chain combines TRBV12-3 or TRBV12-4 with TRBJ2-3; TCRdb picks TRBD1, but there is no DNA to check that call. This CDR3 region has 15 residues. The CDR3 sequence is CASSLTGAITDTQYF.

This clonotype registers medium-sized (0.01 to 0.1%) by frequency. The chain recombines TRBV20-1 with TRBJ2-1; TCRdb's D call, TRBD2, is unchecked because there is no DNA. Germline V lookup: CDR1 DFQATT, CDR2 SNEGSKA (reference sequence). CDR3 length equals 14 residues. This chain's CDR3 is CSAISGSGPHEQFF.

This clonotype shows up as large by frequency. The chain uses TRBV6-2 or TRBV6-3 and TRBJ2-7. Germline assignment: CDR1 MNHEY and CDR2 SVGEGT. This CDR3 contains 13 residues. CDR3 in amino acids: CASSYSGVDEQYF.

By frequency, this clonotype is large. The rearrangement links TRBV2 to TRBJ2-1; TCRdb indicates TRBD2, and absent DNA this call remains unverified. This CDR3 has 15 residues. Germline V gene data show CDR1 as SNHLY and CDR2 as FYNNEI. The CDR3 region is CASSEPIAGYNEQFF.

In terms of frequency, this clonotype is large. The rearrangement uses TRBV20-1 and TRBJ2-4; the D call from TCRdb, TRBD1, cannot be confirmed without DNA. This CDR3 is built from 14 residues. Germline V gene lookup returns CDR1 DFQATT and CDR2 SNEGSKA (reference sequence). The CDR3 sequence is CSASTGVAKNIQYF.

This clonotype is deemed medium-sized by its frequency. The V and J genes are TRBV5-1 and TRBJ2-3. The germline V gene encodes CDR1 SGHRS and CDR2 YFSETQ. This CDR3 is 13 amino acids long. The CDR3 is CASSSASTDTQYF.

Judged by frequency, this clonotype is medium-sized. The chain recombines TRBV20-1 with TRBJ2-7; TCRdb indicates TRBD2, and absent DNA this call remains unverified. Germline V gene sequence: CDR1 DFQATT, CDR2 SNEGSKA (reference sequence). The CDR3 runs 13 residues. The CDR3 loop reads CSARRGPSYEQYF.

This clonotype is classed as large by frequency. J is TRBJ2-7 and V is TRBV7-2; without DNA, the TCRdb call of TRBD1 cannot be checked. Germline-derived CDR1 and CDR2 are SGHTA and FQGNSA. The length of the CDR3 is 15 residues. CDR3 amino acids: CASSSAGTGSYEQYF. The full variable domain, with the rest looked up from reference TRBV7-2 and TRBJ2-7, is GAGVSQSPSNKVTEKGKDVELRCDPISGHTALYWYRQSLGQGLEFLIYFQGNSAPDKSGLPSDRFSAERTGGSVSTLTIQRTQQEDSAVYLCASSSAGTGSYEQYFGPGTRLTVT.

This clonotype is classed as medium-sized by frequency. The genes are TRBV6-2 or TRBV6-3 and TRBJ2-7; TCRdb returns TRBD1, unconfirmable since there is no DNA. Germline values: CDR1 MNHEY, CDR2 SVGEGT. This CDR3 comprises 14 residues. The chain's CDR3 is CASRTGGNAYEQYF.

This clonotype is deemed large by its frequency. This chain joins TRBV9 and TRBJ1-2. The CDR3 extends over 17 amino acids. CDR1 and CDR2 from the germline V gene are SGDLS and YYNGEE. The CDR3 spells CASSVGEQMTANYGYTF.